This T cell receptor beta chain was captured in a study of cytomegalovirus exposure and HLA in healthy donors. Losses at the gene ends were 6 bases for V and 6 bases for J; bases not matched to a gene: 10. Germline values: CDR1 SQVTM, CDR2 ANQGSEA. The CDR3 is 14 amino acids. The PCR contained 60 Vbeta and 13 Jbeta primers. How the authors handled the data: The count from a later analysis was roughly 80 million unique TCR beta chains, 9.5 million to 13 million of them shared. Assay used: immunoSEQ multiplex PCR; TCRdb lists only in-frame clones, some missing. D and trimming come from the DNA, and the V and J calls and clone size come from that table. This sample yields about 110,000 clones, of which around 75% are seen a single time; roughly 0.82% belongs to the top ten. As to this clone: Its antigen is unknown.

Overall study results and limits: Earlier analysis yielded a pattern in which most TCR beta V segments were productive about 90% or about 30% of the time. A later analysis showed HLA-associated TCR beta chains outstripping equally common others in clonal expansion.

The sample taken for sequencing was PBMCs. This clonotype was obtained from a woman aged 25 to 39 in good health and CMV-seronegative. This chain uses TRBV29-1 with TRBJ1-5; TRBD1 matches at 8 bases. CDR3 coding DNA: TGCAGCGTCGCCGAGGACAGGGTTTTTCAGCCCCAGCATTTT. Translating gives CSVAEDRVFQPQHF. The full variable domain, rest sourced from reference TRBV29-1 and TRBJ1-5, is SAVISQKPSRDICQRGTSLTIQCQVDSQVTMMFWYRQQPGQSLTLIATANQGSEATYESGFVIDKFPISRPNLTFSTLTVSNMSPEDSSIYLCSVAEDRVFQPQHFGDGTRLSIL.